This TCR beta chain appears in the sequencing data of a study of blood T cell repertoires in COVID-19. Study-level background: The samples span acute and convalescent COVID-19 from the United States, Italy and Spain. Sources were T cells, B-cell-depleted T cells, or PBMCs; the material itself was cDNA or gDNA.

During active infection, Seattle patients enrolled and were then monitored through disease. J lost 7 bases, V lost 7 bases, and 6 bases had no gene match. This CDR3 comprises 14 residues. The V gene's germline CDR1 is MNHEY and CDR2 SVGAGI. Authors' processing steps: Amplifying reference gene primers gave estimates of nucleated cell counts. Sequencing used immunoSEQ multiplex PCR; TCRdb keeps in-frame clones, though not all of them. Clone size and the V and J calls come from that table; the DNA yielded D and trimming. The sample has 150,000 or so clones, 75% to 85% seen once. This clone was seen once. V and J are TRBV6-5 and TRBJ1-4, with TRBD1 identical over 10 bases. This receptor was taken from a woman aged 55-69 years with COVID-19, enrolled during active disease. The sequencing sample was made of peripheral blood. The CDR3 DNA reads TGTGCCAGCACTGGGACAGGGGCGGCTGAAAAACTGTTTTTT. It is translated as CASTGTGAAEKLFF.